The 16 T cell receptor beta chains in this list originate from one sample, sequenced in a study of beta chain features in type 1 diabetes. Findings and caveats of the study: In every one of the four CD4+ subsets, TCRB CDR3s were moderately but significantly shorter in Type 1 diabetes patients.

Since all of the isolated RNA was reverse transcribed, expressed TCRB transcripts were what got sequenced. The repertoire was sequenced with immunoSEQ multiplex PCR; TCRdb's copy has only in-frame clones and lacks some. This table has a few hundred thousand clones, over 8.5% appearing once. These receptors' antigens are unknown. Specimen: central memory CD4+ T cells from blood. These receptors originate from a man in his thirties or forties with type 1 diabetes.

The J gene is TRBJ2-3, the V gene TRBV6-1; 11 bases align to TRBD2. CDR1 is MNHNS and CDR2 is SASEGT in the germline V gene. V shed 7 bases, J shed 12 bases, and the junction held 15 bases outside the gene matches. The CDR3 has 15 residues. The CDR3 nucleotides read TGTGCCAGCACAAGACTAGCGGGACAGTCGGTACGACAGTATTTT. It is translated as CASTRLAGQSVRQYF.

This clone has a handful of counts. The rearrangement uses TRBV6-5 and TRBJ1-4; no clear D. The CDR3 spans 14 residues. Trimming stripped 5 bases from V and 8 bases from J, with 15 bases between. The germline V gene has CDR1 MNHEY and CDR2 SVGAGI. The CDR3 reads CASSRSRTEEKLFF. For the CDR3, the DNA is TGTGCCAGCAGTAGGTCCCGGACGGAGGAAAAACTGTTTTTT.

This clone was counted a few times. An end of the junction differs from the germline gene, which may be a read error. The chain combines TRBV10-3 with TRBJ2-5; a possible D gene is TRBD2 (5 bases). Per germline, CDR1 ENHRY and CDR2 SYGVKD. The CDR3 runs to 14 residues. CDR3 DNA: TGTGCCAGCAGTTTGCGGCGGGTCCAAGAGACCCAGTACTTC. It translates to CASSLRRVQETQYF.

This clone was recorded a few times. The rearrangement links TRBV7-3 to TRBJ2-5, with TRBD2 matching 12 bases. Germline CDR1 SGHTA, CDR2 FQGTGA. The CDR3 loop spans 16 amino acids. Trimming removed 4 bases from V and 5 bases from J; junction bases left unmatched: 8. In DNA, the CDR3 is TGTGCCAGCAGCTCAAACTCCGGGACTAGCGGGGAGACCCAGTACTTC. Translation: CASSSNSGTSGETQYF.

The chain combines TRBV18 with TRBJ1-5, with no clear D. The CDR3 runs 18 residues. Germline lookup yields CDR1 KGHSH and CDR2 LQKENI. Trimming cost V 5 bases and J 0 bases, with 20 bases left between them. In nucleotides, the CDR3 is TGTGCCAGCTCAGGTCTCCAACGGGATGTCATTAGCAATCAGCCCCAGCATTTT. This gives the protein CASSGLQRDVISNQPQHF.

This clone was counted a few times. The chain couples TRBV11-2 to TRBJ2-3; TRBD2 matches at 15 bases. CDR3 size: 18 residues. CDR1 and CDR2 (germline): SGHAT, FQNNGV. V trimming: 5 bases; J trimming: 0 bases; junction bases outside the gene matches: 6. The CDR3 coding sequence is TGTGCCAGCAGCAGGGGGACTAGCGGGAGGATAAGCACAGATACGCAGTATTTT. It codes for CASSRGTSGRISTDTQYF.

The genes are TRBV2 and TRBJ1-2; D possibly corresponds to TRBD1 (6 bases). The V end lost 5 bases, the J end lost 4 bases, and 11 bases lay between the germline ends. Per germline, CDR1 SNHLY and CDR2 FYNNEI. The CDR3 consists of 13 residues. The CDR3 nucleotides read TGTGCCAGCAGTTCAGGGGAATCCTATGGCTACACCTTC. Translated: CASSSGESYGYTF.

This clone was seen a few times. The V gene is TRBV9, the J gene TRBJ2-3; D may match TRBD1 or TRBD2 (5 bases each). V lost 4 bases and J 0 bases, leaving 21 bases between the germline ends. The CDR3 covers 18 residues. The V gene's germline CDR1 is SGDLS and CDR2 YYNGEE. CDR3 in DNA: TGTGCCAGCAGCTCCGGGACGTCTAGAGGTACTAGCACAGATACGCAGTATTTT. Translation gives CASSSGTSRGTSTDTQYF.

This chain connects TRBV6-5 to TRBJ2-6; D gene uncertain. V lost 6 bases, J lost 0 bases, and 9 bases lay in between. Germline loops: CDR1 MNHEY, CDR2 SVGAGI. This CDR3 spans 15 amino acids. CDR3 bases: TGTGCCAGCAGCCCCGTCTCCTCTGGGGCCAACGTCCTGACTTTC. Its translation is CASSPVSSGANVLTF.

V usage is TRBV2 and J usage is TRBJ2-1; no clear D. The CDR3 covers 12 residues. V was clipped by 7 bases and J by 5 bases, with 9 bases between them. Germline CDR1 and CDR2: SNHLY and FYNNEI. CDR3 protein: CASNPSHNEQFF. The DNA of the CDR3 is TGTGCCAGCAATCCTAGTCACAATGAGCAGTTCTTC.

This clone came up a few times. The V call is TRBV28, the J call TRBJ1-5; D is unresolved. Germline CDR1 MDHEN, CDR2 SYDVKM. Trimming stripped 6 bases from V and 2 bases from J, with 14 bases between. CDR3 length: 15 residues. The CDR3 loop reads CASRPRTWGNQPQHF. The CDR3 DNA sequence: TGTGCCAGCAGACCGCGGACCTGGGGCAATCAGCCCCAGCATTTT.

The rearrangement uses TRBV28 and TRBJ1-5; 9 bases align to TRBD1. The CDR3 consists of 15 residues. Germline assignment: CDR1 MDHEN and CDR2 SYDVKM. V lost 7 bases to trimming and J lost 3 bases; unmatched junction nucleotides: 7. CDR3 nucleotide sequence: TGTGCCAGCACCGACCGGGACAGGGACAATCAGCCCCAGCATTTT. Protein product: CASTDRDRDNQPQHF.

This chain uses TRBV21-1 with TRBJ2-7. TRBV21-1 is a documented pseudogene. The CDR3 sequence is 14 residues long. Here the CDR3 DNA reads TGTGCCAGCAGCGCCAGCCAAGTCTCCTACGAGCAGTACTTC. Translated: CASSASQVSYEQYF.

The rearrangement joins TRBV7-6 to TRBJ2-1; D is possibly TRBD1 or TRBD2 (5 bases each). Germline V gene sequence: CDR1 SGHVS, CDR2 FNYEAQ. The CDR3 spans 15 residues. V lost 3 bases and J lost 7, with 16 bases in between. For the CDR3, the DNA is TGTGCCAGCAGCTTCTTAGCGACCGGGACGAATGAGCAGTTCTTC. Its translation is CASSFLATGTNEQFF.

This clone was observed many times. The sample has other DNA sequences that encode this CDR3 too. The CDR3 DNA follows: TGCGCCAGCAGCTTTGGTGGGGATACGCAGTATTTT. Protein: CASSFGGDTQYF. The chain carries TRBV5-1 and TRBJ2-3, with D unresolved. CDR3 length: 12 residues. With 2 bases removed from V and 6 bases from J, the gap between germline ends came to 7 bases. Per germline, CDR1 SGHRS and CDR2 YFSETQ.

This chain connects TRBV30 to TRBJ1-5; D gene ambiguous. CDR1 is GTSNPN, CDR2 SVGIG, per germline (reference sequence). CDR3 size: 14 residues. V was clipped by 2 bases and J by 7 bases, with 15 bases between them. The CDR3 sequence: CAWSPQSPQQPQHF. As DNA, the CDR3 is TGTGCCTGGAGTCCCCAGAGCCCGCAACAGCCCCAGCATTTT.